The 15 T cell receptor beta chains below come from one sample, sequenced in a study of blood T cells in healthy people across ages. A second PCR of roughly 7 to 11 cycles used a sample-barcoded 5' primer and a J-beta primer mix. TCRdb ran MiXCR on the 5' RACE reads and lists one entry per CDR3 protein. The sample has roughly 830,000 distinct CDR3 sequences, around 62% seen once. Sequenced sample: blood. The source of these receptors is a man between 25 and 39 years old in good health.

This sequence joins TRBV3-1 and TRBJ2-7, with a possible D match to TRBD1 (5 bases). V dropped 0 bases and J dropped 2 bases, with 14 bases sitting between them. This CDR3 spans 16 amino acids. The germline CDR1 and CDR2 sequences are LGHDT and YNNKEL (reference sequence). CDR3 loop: CASSQDAAAGPYEQYF. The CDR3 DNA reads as TGTGCCAGCAGCCAAGATGCCGCGGCAGGGCCCTACGAGCAGTACTTC.

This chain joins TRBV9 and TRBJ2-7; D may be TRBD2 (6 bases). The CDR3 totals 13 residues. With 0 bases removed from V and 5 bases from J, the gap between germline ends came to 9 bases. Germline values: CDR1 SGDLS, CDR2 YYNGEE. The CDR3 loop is CASSVEEGNEQYF. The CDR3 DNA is TGTGCCAGCAGCGTAGAGGAGGGGAACGAGCAGTACTTC. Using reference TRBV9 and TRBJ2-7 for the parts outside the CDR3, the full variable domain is DSGVTQTPKHLITATGQRVTLRCSPRSGDLSVYWYQQSLDQGLQFLIQYYNGEERAKGNILERFSAQQFPDLHSELNLSSLELGDSALYFCASSVEEGNEQYFGPGTRLTVT.

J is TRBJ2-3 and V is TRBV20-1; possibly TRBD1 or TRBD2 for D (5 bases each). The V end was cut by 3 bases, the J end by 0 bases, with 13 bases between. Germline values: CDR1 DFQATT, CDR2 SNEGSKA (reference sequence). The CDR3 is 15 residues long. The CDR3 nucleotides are TGCAGTGCTAGCGGGGCGGTGACTAGCACAGATACGCAGTATTTT. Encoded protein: CSASGAVTSTDTQYF.

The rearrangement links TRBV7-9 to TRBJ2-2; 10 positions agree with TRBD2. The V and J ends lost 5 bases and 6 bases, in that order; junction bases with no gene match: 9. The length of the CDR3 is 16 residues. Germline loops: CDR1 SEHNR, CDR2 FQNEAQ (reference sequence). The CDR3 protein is CASSAGLASVAGELFF. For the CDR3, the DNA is TGTGCCAGCAGCGCGGGACTAGCGTCGGTGGCCGGGGAGCTGTTTTTT.

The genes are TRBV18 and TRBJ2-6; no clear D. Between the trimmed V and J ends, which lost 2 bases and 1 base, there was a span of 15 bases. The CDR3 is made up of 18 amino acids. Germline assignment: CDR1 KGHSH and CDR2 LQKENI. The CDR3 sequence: CASSPELTRYSGANVLTF. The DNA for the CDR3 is TGTGCCAGCTCACCAGAATTGACACGCTATTCTGGGGCCAACGTCCTGACTTTC.

The CDR3 sequence is CASSQDLSGGETQYF. CDR3 nucleotides: TGCGCCAGCAGCCAAGATTTGTCGGGGGGTGAGACCCAGTACTTC. The chain employs TRBV4-3 and TRBJ2-5; 7 nucleotides agree with TRBD2. Unmatched junction bases numbered 6, after V lost 0 bases and J lost 5 bases. This CDR3 is 15 amino acids long. Per the germline V gene, CDR1 is LGHNA and CDR2 is YSLEER.

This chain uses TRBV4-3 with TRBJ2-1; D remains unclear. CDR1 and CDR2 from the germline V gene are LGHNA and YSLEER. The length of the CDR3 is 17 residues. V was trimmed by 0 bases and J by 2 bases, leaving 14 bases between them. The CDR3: CASSQDPGGGTYNEQFF. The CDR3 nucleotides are TGCGCCAGCAGCCAAGACCCGGGTGGCGGAACCTACAATGAGCAGTTCTTC.

As DNA, the CDR3 is TGTGCCAGCAGCGTAGATCCCAACCCCGAGCGCCTCTACAATGAGCAGTTCTTC. As protein: CASSVDPNPERLYNEQFF. The V call is TRBV9, the J call TRBJ2-1, with D uncertain. The CDR3 totals 18 residues. V lost 0 bases and J 3 bases, leaving 19 bases between the germline ends. Looked up from germline, CDR1 is SGDLS and CDR2 is YYNGEE. Drawing the rest from reference TRBV9 and TRBJ2-1, the complete variable domain is DSGVTQTPKHLITATGQRVTLRCSPRSGDLSVYWYQQSLDQGLQFLIQYYNGEERAKGNILERFSAQQFPDLHSELNLSSLELGDSALYFCASSVDPNPERLYNEQFFGPGTRLTVL.

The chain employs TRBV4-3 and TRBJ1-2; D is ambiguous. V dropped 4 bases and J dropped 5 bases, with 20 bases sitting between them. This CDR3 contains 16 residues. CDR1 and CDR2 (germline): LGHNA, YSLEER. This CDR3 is CASSPEASPQPYGYTF. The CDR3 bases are TGCGCCAGCAGCCCCGAGGCGTCCCCTCAGCCTTATGGCTACACCTTC.

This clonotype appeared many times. CDR3 sequence reads: CASSISPSGANVLTF. The DNA of the CDR3 is TGTGCCAGCAGTATTAGTCCCTCTGGGGCCAACGTCCTGACTTTC. This sequence joins TRBV28 and TRBJ2-6; D ambiguous. Germline V CDR1 and CDR2: MDHEN, SYDVKM. V dropped 5 bases and J dropped 0 bases, with 8 bases sitting between them. CDR3 length: 15 amino acids.

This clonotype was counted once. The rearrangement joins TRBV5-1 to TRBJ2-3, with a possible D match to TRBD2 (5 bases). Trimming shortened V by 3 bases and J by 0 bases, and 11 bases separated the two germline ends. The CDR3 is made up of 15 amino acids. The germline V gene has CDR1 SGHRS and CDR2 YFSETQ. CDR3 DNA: TGCGCCAGCAGCTCCTGGGGAGTGAGCACAGATACGCAGTATTTT. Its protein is CASSSWGVSTDTQYF.

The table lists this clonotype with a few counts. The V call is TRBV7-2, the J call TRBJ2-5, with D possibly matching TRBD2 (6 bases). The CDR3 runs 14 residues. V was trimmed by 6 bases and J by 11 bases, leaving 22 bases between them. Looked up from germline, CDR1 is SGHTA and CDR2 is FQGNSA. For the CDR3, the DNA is TGTGCCAGCAGTCGACCGGGGGTTCTAGGAGAGCAGTACTTC. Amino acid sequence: CASSRPGVLGEQYF.

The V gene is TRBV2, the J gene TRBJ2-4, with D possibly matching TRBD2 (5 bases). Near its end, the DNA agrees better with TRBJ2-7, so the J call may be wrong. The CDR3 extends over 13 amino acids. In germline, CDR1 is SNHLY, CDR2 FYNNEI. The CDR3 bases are TGTGCCAGCCTTGGAGGCACCACCTACGAGCAGTACTTC. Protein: CASLGGTTYEQYF.

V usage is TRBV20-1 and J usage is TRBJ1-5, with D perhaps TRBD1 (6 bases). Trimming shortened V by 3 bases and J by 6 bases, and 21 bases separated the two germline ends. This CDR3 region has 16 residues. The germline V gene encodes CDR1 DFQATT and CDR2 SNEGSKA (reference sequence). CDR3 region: CSASRDRDRKSQPQHF. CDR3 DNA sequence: TGCAGTGCTAGTAGAGACAGAGACAGGAAGAGTCAGCCCCAGCATTTT.

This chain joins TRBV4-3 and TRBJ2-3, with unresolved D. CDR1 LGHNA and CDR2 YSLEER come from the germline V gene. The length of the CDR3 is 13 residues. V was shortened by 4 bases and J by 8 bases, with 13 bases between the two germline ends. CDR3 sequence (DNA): TGCGCCAGCAGCCGAGGAGACACCAGTACGCAGTATTTT. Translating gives CASSRGDTSTQYF.